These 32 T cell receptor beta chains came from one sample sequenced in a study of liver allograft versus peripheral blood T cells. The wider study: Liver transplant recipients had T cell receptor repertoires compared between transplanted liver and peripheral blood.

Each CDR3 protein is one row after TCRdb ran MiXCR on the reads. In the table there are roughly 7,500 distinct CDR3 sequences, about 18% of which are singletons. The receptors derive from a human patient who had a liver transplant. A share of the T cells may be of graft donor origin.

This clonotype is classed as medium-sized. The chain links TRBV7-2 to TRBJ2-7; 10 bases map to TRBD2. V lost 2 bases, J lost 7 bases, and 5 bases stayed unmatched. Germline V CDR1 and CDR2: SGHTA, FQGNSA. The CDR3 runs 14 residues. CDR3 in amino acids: CASSLISGGEEQYF. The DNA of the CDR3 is TGTGCCAGCAGCTTAATAAGCGGGGGGGAAGAGCAGTACTTC.

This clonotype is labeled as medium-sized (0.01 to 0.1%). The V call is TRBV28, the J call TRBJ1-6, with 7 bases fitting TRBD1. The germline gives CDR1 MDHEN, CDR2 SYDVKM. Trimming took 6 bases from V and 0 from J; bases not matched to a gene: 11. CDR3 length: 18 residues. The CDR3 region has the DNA TGTGCCAGCAGGCCCAGGGGGGGGGCTGCCTCCTATAATTCACCCCTCCACTTT. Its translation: CASRPRGGAASYNSPLHF.

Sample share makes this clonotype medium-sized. CDR3 bases: TGTGCCAGCAGCTTAGCCCCCTCTCAAGGGGACGACACCTTC. Translated, it gives CASSLAPSQGDDTF. The chain uses TRBV7-2 and TRBJ1-2; D is perhaps TRBD1 (5 bases). The CDR3 is made up of 14 amino acids. Germline values: CDR1 SGHTA, CDR2 FQGNSA. With 0 bases removed from V and 12 bases from J, the gap between germline ends came to 17 bases. Filled out from reference TRBV7-2 and TRBJ1-2, the complete variable domain reads GAGVSQSPSNKVTEKGKDVELRCDPISGHTALYWYRQSLGQGLEFLIYFQGNSAPDKSGLPSDRFSAERTGGSVSTLTIQRTQQEDSAVYLCASSLAPSQGDDTFGSGTRLTVV.

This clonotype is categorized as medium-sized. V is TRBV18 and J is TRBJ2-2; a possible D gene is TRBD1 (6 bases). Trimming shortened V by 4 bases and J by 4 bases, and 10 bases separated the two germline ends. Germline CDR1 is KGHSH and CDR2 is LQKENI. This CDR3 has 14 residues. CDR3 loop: CASSRDTRTGELFF. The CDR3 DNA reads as TGTGCCAGCTCACGGGACACCCGCACCGGGGAGCTGTTTTTT.

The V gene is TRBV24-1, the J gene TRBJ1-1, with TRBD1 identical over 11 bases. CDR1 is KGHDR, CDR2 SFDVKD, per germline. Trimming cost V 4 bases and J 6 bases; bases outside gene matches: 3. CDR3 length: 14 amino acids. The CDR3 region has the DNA TGTGCCACCAGTGAACCGGGACAGGGGGCTGAAGCTTTCTTT. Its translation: CATSEPGQGAEAFF.

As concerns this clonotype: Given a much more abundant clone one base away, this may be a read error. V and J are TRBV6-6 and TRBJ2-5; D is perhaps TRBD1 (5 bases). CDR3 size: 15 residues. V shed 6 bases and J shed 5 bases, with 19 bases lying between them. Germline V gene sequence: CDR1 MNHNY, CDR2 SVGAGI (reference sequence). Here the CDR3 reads CASSSQGYPSETQYF. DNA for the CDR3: TGTGCCAGCAGCTCCCAGGGATACCCGTCGGAGACCCAGTACTTC.

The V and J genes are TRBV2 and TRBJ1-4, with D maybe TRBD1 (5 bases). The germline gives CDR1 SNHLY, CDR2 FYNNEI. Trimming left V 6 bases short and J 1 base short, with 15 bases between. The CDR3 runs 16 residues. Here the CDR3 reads CASRQTAIGTNEKLFF. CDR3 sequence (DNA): TGTGCCAGCAGACAGACAGCAATTGGAACTAATGAAAAACTGTTTTTT.

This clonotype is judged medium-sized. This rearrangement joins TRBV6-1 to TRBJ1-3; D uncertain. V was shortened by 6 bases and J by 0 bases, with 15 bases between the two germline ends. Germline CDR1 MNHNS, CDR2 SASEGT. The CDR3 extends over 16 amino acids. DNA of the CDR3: TGTGCCAGCAGCCCCTTGGTAGGGATCTCTGGAAACACCATATATTTT. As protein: CASSPLVGISGNTIYF.

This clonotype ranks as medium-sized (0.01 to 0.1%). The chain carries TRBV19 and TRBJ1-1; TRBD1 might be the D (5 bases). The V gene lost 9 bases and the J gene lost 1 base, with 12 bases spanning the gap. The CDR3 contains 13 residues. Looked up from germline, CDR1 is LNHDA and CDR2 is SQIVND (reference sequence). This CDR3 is CASLGRGNTEAFF. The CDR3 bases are TGTGCCAGCCTGGGGAGGGGGAACACTGAAGCTTTCTTT.

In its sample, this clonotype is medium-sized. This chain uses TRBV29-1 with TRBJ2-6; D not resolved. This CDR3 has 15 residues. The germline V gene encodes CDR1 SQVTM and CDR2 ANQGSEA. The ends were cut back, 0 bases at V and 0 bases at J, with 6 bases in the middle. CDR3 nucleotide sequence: TGCAGCGTTGAAGATTTGCGCTCTGGGGCCAACGTCCTGACTTTC. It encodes CSVEDLRSGANVLTF.

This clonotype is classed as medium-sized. The chain's CDR3 is CASSSIRDRPFEQYF. The CDR3 bases are TGTGCCAGCAGCTCAATACGGGACAGACCGTTCGAGCAGTACTTC. This chain connects TRBV7-2 to TRBJ2-7, with TRBD1 matching over 7 bases. V dropped 4 bases and J dropped 6; count of bases not matched to a gene: 12. Germline V gene data show CDR1 as SGHTA and CDR2 as FQGNSA. The CDR3 runs to 15 residues.

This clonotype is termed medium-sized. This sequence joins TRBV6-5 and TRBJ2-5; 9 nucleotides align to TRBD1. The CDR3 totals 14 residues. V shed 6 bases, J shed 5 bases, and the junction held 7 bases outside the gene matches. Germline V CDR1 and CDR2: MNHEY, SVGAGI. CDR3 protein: CASRSQGAGETQYF. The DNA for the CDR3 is TGTGCCAGCAGATCACAGGGGGCTGGTGAGACCCAGTACTTC.

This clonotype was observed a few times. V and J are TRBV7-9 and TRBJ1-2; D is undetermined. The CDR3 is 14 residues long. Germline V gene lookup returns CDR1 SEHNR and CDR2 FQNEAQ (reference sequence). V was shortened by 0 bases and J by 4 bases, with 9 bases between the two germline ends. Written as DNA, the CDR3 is TGTGCCAGCAGCTTAGCTGTCCCGAGCTATGGCTACACCTTC. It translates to CASSLAVPSYGYTF.

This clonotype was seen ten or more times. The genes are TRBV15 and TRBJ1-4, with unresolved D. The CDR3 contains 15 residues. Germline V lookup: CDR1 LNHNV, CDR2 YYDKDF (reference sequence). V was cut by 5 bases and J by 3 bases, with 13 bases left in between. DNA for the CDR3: TGTGCCACCAGCCTCGCAAGAGAGGCTAATGAAAAACTGTTTTTT. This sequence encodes CATSLAREANEKLFF.

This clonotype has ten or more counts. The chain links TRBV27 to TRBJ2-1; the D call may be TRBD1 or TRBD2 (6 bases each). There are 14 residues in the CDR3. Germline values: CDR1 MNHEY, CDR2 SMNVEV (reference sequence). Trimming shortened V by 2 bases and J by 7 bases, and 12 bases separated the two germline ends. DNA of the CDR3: TGTGCCAGCAGTTTACGGAGGGGGTTGAATGAGCAGTTCTTC. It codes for CASSLRRGLNEQFF.

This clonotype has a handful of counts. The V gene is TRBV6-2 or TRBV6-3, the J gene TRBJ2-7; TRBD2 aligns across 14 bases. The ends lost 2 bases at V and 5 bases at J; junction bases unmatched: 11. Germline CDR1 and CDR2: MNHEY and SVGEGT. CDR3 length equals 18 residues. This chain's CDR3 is CASSYPTSGRASSNEQYF. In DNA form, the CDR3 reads TGTGCCAGCAGTTACCCGACTAGCGGGAGGGCAAGTTCCAACGAGCAGTACTTC.

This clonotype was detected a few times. For the CDR3, the DNA is TGTGCCAGCAGCACCGACATTTACTACGAGCAGTACTTC. Translation: CASSTDIYYEQYF. The V call is TRBV5-5, the J call TRBJ2-7, with no clear D. Germline V gives CDR1 SGHKS, CDR2 YYEKEE (reference sequence). The CDR3 length is 13 residues. V dropped 4 bases and J dropped 3 bases, with 11 bases sitting between them.

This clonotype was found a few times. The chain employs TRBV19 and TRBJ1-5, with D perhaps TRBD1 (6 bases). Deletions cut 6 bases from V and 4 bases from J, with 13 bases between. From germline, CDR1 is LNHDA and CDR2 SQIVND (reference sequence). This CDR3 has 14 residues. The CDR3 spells CASRVRGVNQPQHF. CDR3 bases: TGTGCCAGTAGGGTCAGGGGTGTAAATCAGCCCCAGCATTTT.

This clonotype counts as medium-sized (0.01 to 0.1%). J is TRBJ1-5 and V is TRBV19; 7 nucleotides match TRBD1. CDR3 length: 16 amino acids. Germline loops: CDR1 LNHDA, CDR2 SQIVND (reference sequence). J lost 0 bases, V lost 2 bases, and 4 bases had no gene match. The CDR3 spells CASSIRTGYSNQPQHF. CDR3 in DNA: TGTGCCAGTAGTATACGGACAGGCTATAGCAATCAGCCCCAGCATTTT.

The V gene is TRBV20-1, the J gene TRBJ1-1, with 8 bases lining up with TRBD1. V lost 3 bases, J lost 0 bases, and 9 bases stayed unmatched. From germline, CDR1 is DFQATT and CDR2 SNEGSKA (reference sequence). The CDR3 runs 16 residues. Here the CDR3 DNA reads TGCAGTGCTAGGACAGGGGTCGGGCACATGAACACTGAAGCTTTCTTT. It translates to CSARTGVGHMNTEAFF.

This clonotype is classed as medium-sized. The CDR3 spells CASSEVRRKNTEAFF. In DNA, the CDR3 is TGTGCCAGCAGCGAAGTTAGACGGAAGAACACTGAAGCTTTCTTT. The rearrangement uses TRBV6-2 or TRBV6-3 and TRBJ1-1; D is undetermined. With 6 bases removed from V and 1 base from J, the gap between germline ends came to 15 bases. CDR1 MNHEY and CDR2 SVGEGT come from the germline V gene. The CDR3 runs to 15 residues.

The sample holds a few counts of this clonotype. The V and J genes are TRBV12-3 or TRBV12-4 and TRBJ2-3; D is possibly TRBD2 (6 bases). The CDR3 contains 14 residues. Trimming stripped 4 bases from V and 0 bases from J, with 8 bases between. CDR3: CASSWGTSTDTQYF. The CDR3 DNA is TGTGCCAGCAGTTGGGGGACTAGCACAGATACGCAGTATTTT.

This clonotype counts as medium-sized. The CDR3 spells CASSRGTDYNEQFF. In nucleotides, the CDR3 is TGTGCCAGCAGCCGCGGCACGGATTACAATGAGCAGTTCTTC. The V gene is TRBV6-5, the J gene TRBJ2-1; D not resolved. The CDR3 sequence is 14 residues long. Germline V gene lookup returns CDR1 MNHEY and CDR2 SVGAGI. V lost 6 bases and J lost 4, with 13 bases in between.

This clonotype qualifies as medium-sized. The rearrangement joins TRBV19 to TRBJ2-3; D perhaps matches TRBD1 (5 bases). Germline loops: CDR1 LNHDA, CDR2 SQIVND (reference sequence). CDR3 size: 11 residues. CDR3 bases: TGTGGGTCAGGGAGCACAGATACGCAGTATTTT. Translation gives CGSGSTDTQYF.

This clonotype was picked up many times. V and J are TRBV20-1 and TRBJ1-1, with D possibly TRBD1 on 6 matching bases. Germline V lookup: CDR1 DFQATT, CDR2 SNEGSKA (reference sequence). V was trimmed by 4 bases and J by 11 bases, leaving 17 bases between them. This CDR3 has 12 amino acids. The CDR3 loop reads CSAKSGGAYAFF. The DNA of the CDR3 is TGCAGTGCTAAGTCCGGGGGCGCGTATGCTTTCTTT.

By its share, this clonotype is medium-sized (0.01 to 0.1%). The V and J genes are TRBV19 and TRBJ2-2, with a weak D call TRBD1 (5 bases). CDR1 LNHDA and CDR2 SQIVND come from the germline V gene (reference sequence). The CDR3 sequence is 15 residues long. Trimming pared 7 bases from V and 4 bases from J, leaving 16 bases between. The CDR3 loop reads CASIFSRVSTGELFF. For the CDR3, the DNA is TGTGCCAGTATCTTCTCCAGGGTGAGCACCGGGGAGCTGTTTTTT.

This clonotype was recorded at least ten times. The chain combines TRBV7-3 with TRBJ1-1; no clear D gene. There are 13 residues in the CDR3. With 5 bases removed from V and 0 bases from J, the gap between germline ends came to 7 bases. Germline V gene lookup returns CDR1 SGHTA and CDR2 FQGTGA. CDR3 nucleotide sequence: TGTGCCAGCAGCGCTCACATGAACACTGAAGCTTTCTTT. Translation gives CASSAHMNTEAFF.

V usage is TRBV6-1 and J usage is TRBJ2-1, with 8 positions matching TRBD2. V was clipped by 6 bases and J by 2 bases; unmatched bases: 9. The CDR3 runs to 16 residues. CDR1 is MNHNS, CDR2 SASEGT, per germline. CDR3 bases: TGTGCCAGCAGCGTAGTAGCGGGGTCAGCCTACAATGAGCAGTTCTTC. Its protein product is CASSVVAGSAYNEQFF.

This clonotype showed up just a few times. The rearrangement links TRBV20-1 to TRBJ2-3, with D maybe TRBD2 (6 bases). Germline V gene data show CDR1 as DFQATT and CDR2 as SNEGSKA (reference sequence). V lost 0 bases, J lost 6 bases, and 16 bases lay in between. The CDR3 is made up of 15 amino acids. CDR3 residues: CSARDRRGVRDTQYF. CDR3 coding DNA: TGCAGTGCTAGAGATCGGCGGGGAGTAAGGGATACGCAGTATTTT.

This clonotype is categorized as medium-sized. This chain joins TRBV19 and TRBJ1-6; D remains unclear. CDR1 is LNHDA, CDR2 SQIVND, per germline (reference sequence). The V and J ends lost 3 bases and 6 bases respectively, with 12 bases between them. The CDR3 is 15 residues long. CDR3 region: CASSIGVAINSPLHF. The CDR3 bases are TGTGCCAGTAGTATTGGAGTGGCAATTAATTCACCCCTCCACTTT.

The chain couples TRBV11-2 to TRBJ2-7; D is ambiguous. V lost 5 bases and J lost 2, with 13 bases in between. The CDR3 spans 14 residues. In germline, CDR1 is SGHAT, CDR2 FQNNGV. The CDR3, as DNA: TGTGCCAGCAGCCCGTTGCAATTTCCCTACGAGCAGTACTTC. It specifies CASSPLQFPYEQYF.

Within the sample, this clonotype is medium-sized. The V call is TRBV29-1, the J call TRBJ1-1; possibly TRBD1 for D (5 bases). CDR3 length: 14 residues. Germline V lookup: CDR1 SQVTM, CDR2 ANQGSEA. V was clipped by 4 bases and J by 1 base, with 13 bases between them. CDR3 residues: CSVAAGRANTEAFF. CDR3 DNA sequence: TGCAGCGTTGCAGCAGGGAGGGCGAACACTGAAGCTTTCTTT.